This T cell receptor (beta chain) was documented in a study of cytomegalovirus exposure and HLA in healthy donors. The PCR employed 60 Vbeta primers together with 13 Jbeta primers. The data were produced by immunoSEQ multiplex PCR, yet TCRdb's version contains in-frame clones alone and is incomplete. The table includes about 160,000 clones, more than 65% detected once. Germline V gene data show CDR1 as LNHNV and CDR2 as YYDKDF (reference sequence). The CDR3 loop spans 16 amino acids. V gave up 0 bases and J gave up 5 bases, with 16 bases separating them. Sequencing used PBMCs. The rearrangement uses TRBV15 and TRBJ1-2; weak D call: TRBD1 (6 bases). The TCR was taken from a man aged 25 to 40 in good health and CMV-seronegative. CDR3 sequence (DNA): TGTGCCACCAGCAGAGATTTACCCACAGGGTGGTATGGCTACACCTTC. This translates into CATSRDLPTGWYGYTF. Combining the CDR3 with reference TRBV15 and TRBJ1-2 gives the whole variable domain DAMVIQNPRYQVTQFGKPVTLSCSQTLNHNVMYWYQQKSSQAPKLLFHYYDKDFNNEADTPDNFQSRRPNTSFCFLDIRSPGLGDTAMYLCATSRDLPTGWYGYTFGSGTRLTVV.